These T cell receptor beta chains were read from a single sample in a study of post-analysis software for immune sequencing data. TCRdb ran MiXCR on the PCR reads and lists one entry per CDR3 protein. The sample has about 540,000 distinct CDR3 sequences, 30% to 40% seen once. The material sequenced was blood. The receptors stem from a girl aged 2 to 17 with multiple sclerosis. Each CDR3 is given with its conserved first and last residue. The D gene is left open where the match is weak. Some rows have no size entry. The others give once, few or many, or a class for an expanded clone.

>TRBJ1-2|TRBV29-1|.|.
CSVRTSLNYGYTF
TGCAGCGTTAGGACGAGTCTTAACTATGGCTACACCTTC
>TRBJ2-1|TRBV24-1|.|TRBD2
CATSAIGASGAPYNEQFF
TGTGCCACCAGTGCCATAGGGGCTAGCGGGGCTCCCTACAATGAGCAGTTCTTC
>TRBJ2-7|TRBV10-3|many|.
CAISEGHSSYEQYF
TGTGCCATCAGTGAGGGTCACTCCTCCTACGAGCAGTACTTC
>TRBJ2-1|TRBV5-5|.|.
CASSLVGGDLYNEQFF
TGTGCCAGCAGCTTGGTTGGCGGAGATCTCTACAATGAGCAGTTCTTC
>TRBJ2-7|TRBV6-1|few|.
CASSGVVYEQYF
TGTGCCAGCAGTGGTGTAGTCTACGAGCAGTACTTC
>TRBJ1-2|TRBV27|.|TRBD1
CASSPSGTVNYGYTF
TGTGCCAGCAGCCCCAGTGGGACAGTTAACTATGGCTACACCTTC
>TRBJ2-4|TRBV3-1|.|TRBD1
CASSRGQGSIQYF
TGTGCCAGCAGCCGCGGACAGGGAAGCATTCAGTACTTC
>TRBJ2-5|TRBV5-1|.|TRBD1
CVSSRDRISQETQYF
TGCGTCAGCAGTCGGGACAGAATATCCCAAGAGACCCAGTACTTC
>TRBJ2-3|TRBV5-6|.|TRBD1
CASSLGISGTGSFTDTQYF
TGTGCCAGCAGCTTGGGGATTTCTGGGACAGGGTCATTCACAGATACGCAGTATTTT
>TRBJ2-5|TRBV9|few|TRBD2
CASSVSGAPQETQYF
TGTGCCAGCAGCGTTAGCGGGGCTCCCCAAGAGACCCAGTACTTC
>TRBJ2-7|TRBV29-1|few|.
CSVLAVGSYNEQYF
TGCAGCGTTTTAGCGGTAGGGTCCTACAATGAGCAGTACTTC
>TRBJ2-6|TRBV5-1|few|TRBD1
CTSKSRDRGPTGANALTF
TGCACCAGCAAGTCCCGGGACAGGGGGCCCACTGGGGCCAACGCCCTGACTTTC
>TRBJ2-3|TRBV20-1|.|TRBD1
CSAPGQDWTDTQYF
TGCAGTGCCCCAGGACAGGATTGGACAGATACGCAGTATTTT
>TRBJ1-2|TRBV12-5|.|TRBD1
CASGLDRGYGYTF
TGTGCTAGTGGTTTGGACAGGGGTTATGGCTACACCTTC
>TRBJ1-2|TRBV7-9|.|.
CTSSFQGDGYGYTF
TGTACCAGCAGCTTTCAGGGTGACGGCTATGGCTACACCTTC
>TRBJ1-2|TRBV12-3/TRBV12-4|.|TRBD1
CASSRQGLRNYGYTF
TGTGCCAGCAGCCGACAGGGATTACGGAACTATGGCTACACCTTC
>TRBJ1-2|TRBV20-1|.|.
CSARGCTETNYGYTF
TGCAGTGCTAGAGGCTGCACGGAGACTAACTATGGCTACACCTTC
>TRBJ2-5|TRBV20-1|.|TRBD2
CSASRLAGGSYNEQYF
TGCAGTGCTAGTCGACTAGCGGGGGGATCCTACAATGAGCAGTACTTC
>TRBJ2-5|TRBV5-6|few|.
CATTSSLLQETQYF
TGTGCCACCACCAGTTCTCTTTTACAAGAGACCCAGTACTTC
>TRBJ2-5|TRBV28|.|.
CASGTFPKTQYF
TGTGCCAGCGGGACCTTTCCAAAGACCCAGTACTTC
>TRBJ1-5|TRBV10-3|.|.
CAISEQGNSNQPQHF
TGTGCCATCAGTGAACAGGGTAATAGCAATCAGCCCCAGCATTTT
>TRBJ2-7|TRBV7-9|.|TRBD1
CASSPPGQGLSYEQYF
TGTGCCAGCAGTCCCCCGGGACAGGGGCTATCGTACGAGCAGTACTTC
>TRBJ1-2|TRBV4-1|.|.
CASSAAMIFDYGYTF
TGCGCCAGCAGCGCCGCTATGATTTTTGACTATGGCTACACCTTC
>TRBJ2-2|TRBV7-9|.|TRBD2
CASSPGTSTTGERFF
TGTGCCAGCAGCCCCGGGACTAGCACGACCGGGGAGCGGTTTTTT
>TRBJ1-5|TRBV6-5|.|.
CATQRGGNQPQHF
TGTGCCACTCAAAGGGGGGGCAATCAGCCCCAGCATTTT
>TRBJ1-5|TRBV11-2|.|TRBD1
CASSLDRGLNQPQHF
TGTGCCAGCAGTTTGGACAGGGGGCTAAATCAGCCCCAGCATTTT
>TRBJ2-3|TRBV20-1|few|TRBD1
CSADLRDRGTDTQYF
TGCAGTGCAGACCTCCGGGACAGGGGCACAGATACGCAGTATTTT